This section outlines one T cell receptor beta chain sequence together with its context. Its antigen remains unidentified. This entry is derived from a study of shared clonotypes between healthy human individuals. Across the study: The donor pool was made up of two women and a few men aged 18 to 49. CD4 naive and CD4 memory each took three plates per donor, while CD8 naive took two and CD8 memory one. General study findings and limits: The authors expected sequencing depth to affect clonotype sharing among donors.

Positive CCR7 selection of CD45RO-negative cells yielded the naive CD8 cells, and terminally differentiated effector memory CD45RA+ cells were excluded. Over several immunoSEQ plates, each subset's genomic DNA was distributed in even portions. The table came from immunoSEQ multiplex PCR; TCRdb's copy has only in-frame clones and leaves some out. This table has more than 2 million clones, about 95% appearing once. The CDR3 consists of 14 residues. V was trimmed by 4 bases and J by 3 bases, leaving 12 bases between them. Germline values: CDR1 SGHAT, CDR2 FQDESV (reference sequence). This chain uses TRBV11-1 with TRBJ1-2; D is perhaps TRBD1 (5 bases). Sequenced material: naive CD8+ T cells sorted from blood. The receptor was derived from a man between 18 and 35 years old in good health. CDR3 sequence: CASSYTEGHYGYTF. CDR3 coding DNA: TGTGCCAGCAGCTACACTGAGGGGCACTATGGCTACACCTTC.